This is a list of T cell receptor beta chains from one sample in a study of cytomegalovirus exposure and HLA in healthy donors. TCRdb keeps only in-frame clones here, not all; method: immunoSEQ multiplex PCR. The sample has 75,000 to 85,000 clones; around three quarters are singletons. The sequenced sample consisted of PBMCs. The origin of the receptors is a male donor in good health and CMV-seronegative. The conserved cysteine and the conserved F or W are not part of the CDR3 here.

v_gene,j_gene,CDR3aa
TRBV6-5,TRBJ2-3,ASSSYGTSGTDTQY
TRBV7-9,TRBJ1-4,ASSLVADEKLF
TRBV5-8,TRBJ1-4,ASSYRTGFEKLF
TRBV5-1,TRBJ2-7,ASSFAGQGNEQY
TRBV15,TRBJ1-2,ATSRDPRHINYGYT
TRBV6-5,TRBJ2-7,ASSYSRYDAHEQY
TRBV19,TRBJ2-7,ASSIGGGLYEQY
TRBV5-1,TRBJ2-7,ASSVGTVSYEQY
TRBV27,TRBJ2-3,AVLAGGTDTQY
TRBV14,TRBJ2-7,ASSQWQASKQY
TRBV27,TRBJ2-1,ASSVGGAGGNEQF
TRBV4-3,TRBJ2-1,ASSQTSGGNNEQF
TRBV5-1,.,ASSFPGTYEQY
TRBV5-4,TRBJ2-1,ASSLRSGSYNEQF
TRBV12-5,TRBJ2-1,ASGSITSGRASYNEQF
TRBV6-1,TRBJ1-1,ATTLTRMGDAF
TRBV6-1,TRBJ1-2,ASSDPRWEETYGYT
TRBV30,TRBJ1-4,ACRQGWEKLF
TRBV18,TRBJ1-1,ASSPNRQDLNTEAF
TRBV2,TRBJ2-5,ASRGGLVETQY
TRBV19,TRBJ1-2,ASSTGPRQGHGYT
TRBV6-5,TRBJ1-2,ASRSTGKGRYGYT
TRBV12-5,TRBJ1-5,ASGPGFPNQPQH
TRBV7-9,TRBJ1-5,ASSLSGQGDNQPQH